The T cell receptor (beta chain) described here comes from a study of blood T cell repertoires in COVID-19. About the research overall: The United States, Italy and Spain were the sources of the acute and convalescent COVID-19 samples. The cDNA or gDNA used as material had been derived from T cells, B-cell-depleted T cells, or PBMCs.

How the authors handled the data: For nucleated cells, counts were estimated from reference gene primer amplification. Produced via immunoSEQ multiplex PCR; TCRdb's table is partial and in-frame only. V and J calls and clone size are given by that table; D and trimming were obtained from the DNA. The profile covers under 75,000 clones, with around 87% appearing a single time and roughly a tenth taken by the ten largest. V was trimmed by 0 bases and J by 1 base, leaving 9 bases between them. Germline V gene lookup returns CDR1 LGHNA and CDR2 YSLEER. This CDR3 is built from 15 residues. The receptor comes from a woman younger than 30 with acute or convalescent COVID-19. The sample taken for sequencing was peripheral blood. The rearrangement links TRBV4-3 to TRBJ1-2, with D tentatively TRBD1 (6 bases). CDR3: CASSQDRGGNYGYTF. In DNA form, the CDR3 reads TGCGCCAGCAGCCAAGATAGAGGGGGTAACTATGGCTACACCTTC.